This T cell receptor (beta chain) emerged from a study of post-analysis software for immune sequencing data. Points from the study as a whole: The five TRBV segments detected at higher frequency in patients than in controls included TRBV5-6, TRBV5-1 and TRBV20-1.

Every TCR beta cDNA library bore unique molecular identifiers. cDNA molecules numbering 450,000 to 650,000 came from about 1 to 10 million T cells. TCRdb ran MiXCR on the PCR reads and lists one entry per CDR3 protein. Of 700,000 to 800,000 distinct CDR3 sequences listed, approximately 30% are singletons. A single count supports this clonotype. Its antigen remains unknown. Germline assignment: CDR1 SGHKS and CDR2 YYEKEE (reference sequence). CDR3 length equals 13 residues. The ends lost 3 bases at V and 13 bases at J; junction bases unmatched: 10. Source material: blood. V gene TRBV5-5 combines with J gene TRBJ2-1, with TRBD2 matching over 7 bases. The sequence came from a girl under 18 with multiple sclerosis. CDR3 DNA: TGTGCCAGCAGCTCTAGCGGATGGGAGACCCAGTTCTTC. This encodes CASSSSGWETQFF.